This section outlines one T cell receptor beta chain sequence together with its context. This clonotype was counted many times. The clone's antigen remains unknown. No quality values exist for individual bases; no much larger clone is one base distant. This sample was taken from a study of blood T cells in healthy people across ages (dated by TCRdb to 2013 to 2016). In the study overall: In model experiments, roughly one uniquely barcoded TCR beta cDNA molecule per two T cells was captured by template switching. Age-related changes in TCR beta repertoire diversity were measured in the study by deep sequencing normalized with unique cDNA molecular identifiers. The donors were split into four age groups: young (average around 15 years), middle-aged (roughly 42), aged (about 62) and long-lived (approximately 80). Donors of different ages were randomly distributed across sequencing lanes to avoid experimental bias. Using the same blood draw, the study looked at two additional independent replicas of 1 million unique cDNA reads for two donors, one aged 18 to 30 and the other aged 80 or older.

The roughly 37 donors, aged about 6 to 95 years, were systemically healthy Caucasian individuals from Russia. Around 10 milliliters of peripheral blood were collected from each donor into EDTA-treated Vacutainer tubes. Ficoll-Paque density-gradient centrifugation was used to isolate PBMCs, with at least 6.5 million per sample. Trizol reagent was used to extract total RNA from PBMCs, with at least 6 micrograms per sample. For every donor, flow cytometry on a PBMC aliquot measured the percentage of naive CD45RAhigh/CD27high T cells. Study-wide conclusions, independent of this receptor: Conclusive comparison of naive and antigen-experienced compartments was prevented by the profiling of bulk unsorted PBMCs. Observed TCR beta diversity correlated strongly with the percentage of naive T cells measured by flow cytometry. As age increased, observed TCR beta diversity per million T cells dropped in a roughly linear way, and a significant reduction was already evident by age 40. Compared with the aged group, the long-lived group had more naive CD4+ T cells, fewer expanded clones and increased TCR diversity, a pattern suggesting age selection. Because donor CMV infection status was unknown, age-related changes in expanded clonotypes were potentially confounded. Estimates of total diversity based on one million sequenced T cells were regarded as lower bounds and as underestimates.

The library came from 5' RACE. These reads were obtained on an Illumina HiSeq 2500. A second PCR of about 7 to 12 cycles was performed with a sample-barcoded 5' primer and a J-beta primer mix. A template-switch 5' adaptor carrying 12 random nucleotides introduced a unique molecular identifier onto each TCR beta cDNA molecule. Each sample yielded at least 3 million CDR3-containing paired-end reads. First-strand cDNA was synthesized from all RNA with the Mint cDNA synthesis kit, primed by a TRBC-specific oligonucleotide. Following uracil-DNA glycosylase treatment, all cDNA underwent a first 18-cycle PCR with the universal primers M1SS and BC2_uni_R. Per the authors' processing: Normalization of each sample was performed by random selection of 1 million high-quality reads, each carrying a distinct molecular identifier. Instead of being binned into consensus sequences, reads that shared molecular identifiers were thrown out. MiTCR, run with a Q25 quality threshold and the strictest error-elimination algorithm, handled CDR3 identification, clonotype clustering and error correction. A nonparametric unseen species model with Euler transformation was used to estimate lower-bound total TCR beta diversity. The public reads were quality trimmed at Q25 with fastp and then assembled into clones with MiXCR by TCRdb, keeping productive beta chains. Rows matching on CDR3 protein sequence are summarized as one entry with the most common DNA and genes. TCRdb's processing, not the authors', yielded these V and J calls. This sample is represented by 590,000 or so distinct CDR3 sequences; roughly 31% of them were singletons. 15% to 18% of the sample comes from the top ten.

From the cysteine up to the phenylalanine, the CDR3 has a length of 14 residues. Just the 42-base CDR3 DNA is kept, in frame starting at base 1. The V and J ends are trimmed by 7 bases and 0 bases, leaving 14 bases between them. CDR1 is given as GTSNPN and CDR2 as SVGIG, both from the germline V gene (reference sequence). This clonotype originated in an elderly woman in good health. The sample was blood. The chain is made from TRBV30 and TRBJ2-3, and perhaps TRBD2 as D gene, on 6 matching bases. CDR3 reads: CASLADPSTDTQYF. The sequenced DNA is TGTGCCTCCTTAGCGGATCCTAGCACAGATACGCAGTATTTT.